This T cell receptor beta chain was profiled in a study of regulatory T cells in long-lasting Graves disease. Combining iRepertoire HTBI primers with Arm-PCR of CDR3 regions, the authors built TCR beta libraries. MiXCR was run by TCRdb on the multiplex PCR reads, yielding one entry per CDR3 protein. This table has about 420,000 distinct CDR3 sequences, less than 20% appearing once. This clonotype was picked up a small number of times. Its antigen remains unknown. As for time point: newly diagnosed GD, antithyroid drugs for less than 3 months. The TCR library was made from RNA extracted from PBMCs. Study-wide results and caveats: Researchers examined only peripheral blood and not thyroid tissue. In persistent patients, shared public clonotypes (2,741) outnumbered those in new patients (around 1,000).

The same data also went into a second study, on T cells in Graves' hyperthyroidism and ophthalmopathy.

This TCR came from a woman under 30 with Graves disease. Sequencing was performed on peripheral blood mononuclear cells (PBMCs), taken at new diagnosis, from a patient treated with antithyroid drugs.

The chain's CDR3 is CASSTRPISDTEAFF. CDR3 coding DNA: TGTGCCAGTAGTACCAGACCGATATCGGACACTGAAGCTTTCTTT. The gene calls are TRBV19 and TRBJ1-1; D not certain. The V gene lost 4 bases and the J gene lost 3 bases, with 15 bases spanning the gap. CDR1 and CDR2 (germline): LNHDA, SQIVND (reference sequence). This CDR3 has 15 amino acids.